The T cell receptor (beta chain) under discussion was sequenced for a study of cytotoxic CD8 clonotypes in ibrutinib-treated CLL. Study information: Responses comprised 24 partial and 2 complete; at median about 68 months, about 14 remained remitted and some 12 progressed. Response samples came after a median roughly 13 months of treatment, range 6 to 36.

As to this clone: The antigen is undetermined.

Sequencing used immunoSEQ multiplex PCR; TCRdb keeps in-frame clones, though not all of them. The sample contains about 140,000 clones, 75% to 95% of which appear only once. V lost 0 bases to trimming and J lost 2 bases, with 12 bases between them. Germline V CDR1 and CDR2: SQVTM, ANQGSEA. This CDR3 region has 15 residues. Study conclusions and caveats: Sampling time points were not equivalent between sustained-remission and progressing patients.

The sequenced sample was PBMCs, obtained after 12 months of ibrutinib treatment. The sequence came from a human donor with chronic lymphocytic leukemia. The genes are TRBV29-1 and TRBJ2-3; weak D call: TRBD2 (6 bases). CDR3 DNA sequence: TGCAGCGTTGAAGATTGGAGGGGCCCCACAGATACGCAGTATTTT. Translating gives CSVEDWRGPTDTQYF.